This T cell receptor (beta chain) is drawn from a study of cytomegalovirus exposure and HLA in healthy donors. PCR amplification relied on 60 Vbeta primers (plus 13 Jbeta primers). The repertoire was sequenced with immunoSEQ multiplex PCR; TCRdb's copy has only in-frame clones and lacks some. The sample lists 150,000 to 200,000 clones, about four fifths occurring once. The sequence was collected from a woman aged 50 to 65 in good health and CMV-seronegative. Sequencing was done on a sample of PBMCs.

This CDR3 reads CASSGYRGNYEQYF. CDR3 coding DNA: TGTGCCAGCAGTGGCTACAGGGGAAACTACGAGCAGTACTTC. This rearrangement joins TRBV28 to TRBJ2-7, with 7 positions matching TRBD1. The germline V gene encodes CDR1 MDHEN and CDR2 SYDVKM. The length of the CDR3 is 14 residues. The ends lost 5 bases at V and 3 bases at J; junction bases unmatched: 7.